These T cell receptor beta chains were read from a single sample in a study of blood T cell repertoires in COVID-19. Some clones are missing from TCRdb's copy, which holds only in-frame ones; the method was immunoSEQ multiplex PCR. The sample contains around 310,000 clones, roughly 86% of which appear only once. Input material: PBMCs or T cells enriched from blood (not recorded which). These receptors were taken from a woman aged 30 to 39 who had recovered from COVID-19. Both conserved end residues are part of each CDR3. The D gene is left open where the match is weak. Size is stated for part of the rows, as once, few or many counts, or as a class when the clone is expanded.

cdr3_aa cdr3_nt d_call v_call cdr3_length clone_size j_call
CASSYDISSYEQYF TGTGCCAGCAGTTACGACATAAGCTCCTACGAGCAGTACTTC NA TRBV6-5 14 NA TRBJ2-7
CASSQGFSGSDTGELFF TGTGCCAGCAGCCAAGGCTTTAGCGGGAGTGATACCGGGGAGCTGTTTTTT TRBD2 TRBV3-1/TRBV3-2 17 NA TRBJ2-2
CASSRTGDNGYTF TGCGCCAGCAGCCGGACAGGGGATAATGGCTACACCTTC TRBD1 TRBV4-1 13 NA TRBJ1-2
CASSDSTGFNEKLFF TGTGCCAGCAGTGATTCGACAGGGTTTAATGAAAAACTGTTTTTT TRBD1 TRBV25-1 15 NA TRBJ1-4
CASSEEAGGTGELFF TGTGCCAGCAGTGAAGAGGCAGGGGGAACCGGGGAGCTGTTTTTT TRBD1 TRBV6-1 15 NA TRBJ2-2
CASSPNEGPYEQYF TGTGCCAGCAGCCCCAATGAGGGCCCCTACGAGCAGTACTTC NA TRBV7-2 14 few TRBJ2-7
CASRNAGNTGELFF TGTGCCAGTAGGAATGCAGGGAACACCGGGGAGCTGTTTTTT NA TRBV19 14 NA TRBJ2-2
CASSTTGTGSEKLFF TGTGCCAGCAGTACTACCGGGACAGGTAGTGAAAAACTGTTTTTT TRBD1 TRBV28 15 NA TRBJ1-4
CASSPATGRGTEAFF TGTGCCAGCAGCCCAGCAACAGGGCGCGGCACTGAAGCTTTCTTT NA TRBV7-9 15 few TRBJ1-1
CASSLVNGYVKNIQYF TGTGCCAGCAGCTTGGTCAACGGGTACGTCAAAAACATTCAGTACTTC NA TRBV5-5 16 NA TRBJ2-4
CASSFPGQNTEAFF TGTGCCAGCAGTTTCCCGGGACAGAACACTGAAGCTTTCTTT NA TRBV6-2/TRBV6-3 14 NA TRBJ1-1
CASERKEGSSYEQYF TGTGCCAGTGAGCGCAAAGAAGGTAGCTCCTACGAGCAGTACTTC NA TRBV2 15 NA TRBJ2-7
CASSFWGGGYEQYF TGTGCCAGCAGTTTTTGGGGTGGAGGTTACGAGCAGTACTTC NA TRBV27 14 NA TRBJ2-7
CASSLTGNQPQHF TGTGCCAGCAGTCTAACAGGGAACCAGCCCCAGCATTTT NA TRBV12-3/TRBV12-4 13 few TRBJ1-5
CASSQDLSLNEKLFF TGTGCCAGCAGCCAAGATTTGTCTTTAAATGAAAAACTGTTTTTT NA TRBV4-2 15 NA TRBJ1-4
CASSLTGSHNEQFF TGTGCCAGCAGTTTAACAGGGAGCCACAATGAGCAGTTCTTC NA TRBV27 14 NA TRBJ2-1
CSVEGPSPNTGELFF TGCAGCGTTGAGGGGCCAAGCCCGAACACCGGGGAGCTGTTTTTT NA TRBV29-1 15 NA TRBJ2-2
CASSHVAGEETQYF TGTGCCAGCAGCCATGTCGCGGGAGAAGAGACCCAGTACTTC TRBD2 TRBV3-1/TRBV3-2 14 few TRBJ2-5
CASSQGSSYNSPLHF TGCGCCAGCAGCCAGGGGAGCTCCTATAATTCACCCCTCCACTTT NA TRBV4-3 15 few TRBJ1-6
CASTLSGRFYEQYF TGTGCCAGCACACTTAGCGGGAGGTTTTACGAGCAGTACTTC TRBD2 TRBV2 14 NA TRBJ2-7
CASSTADRANEKLFF TGTGCCAGCAGCACCGCGGACAGGGCTAATGAAAAACTGTTTTTT TRBD1 TRBV7-2 15 once TRBJ1-4
CASSRDRERNIQYF TGCGCCAGCAGTAGGGACAGGGAAAGGAACATTCAGTACTTC TRBD1 TRBV10-1 14 NA TRBJ2-4